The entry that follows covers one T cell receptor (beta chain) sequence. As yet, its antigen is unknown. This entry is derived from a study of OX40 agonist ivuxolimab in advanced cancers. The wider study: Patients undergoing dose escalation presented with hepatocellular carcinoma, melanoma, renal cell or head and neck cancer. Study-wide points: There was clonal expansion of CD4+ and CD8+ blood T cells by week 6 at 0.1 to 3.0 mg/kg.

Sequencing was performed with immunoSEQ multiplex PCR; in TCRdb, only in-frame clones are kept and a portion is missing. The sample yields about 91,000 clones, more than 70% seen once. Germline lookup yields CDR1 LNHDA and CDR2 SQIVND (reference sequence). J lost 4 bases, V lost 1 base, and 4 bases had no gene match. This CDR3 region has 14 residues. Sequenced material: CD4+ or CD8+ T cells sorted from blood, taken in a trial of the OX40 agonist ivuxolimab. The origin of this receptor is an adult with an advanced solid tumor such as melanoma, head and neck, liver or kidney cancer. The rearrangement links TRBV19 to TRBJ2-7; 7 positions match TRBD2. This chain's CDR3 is CASSIGGSIYEQYF. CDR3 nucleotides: TGTGCCAGTAGTATAGGCGGGAGCATTTACGAGCAGTACTTC.